This is a list of T cell receptor beta chains from one sample in a study of blood T cell repertoires in COVID-19. Here immunoSEQ multiplex PCR was the method, and the copy in TCRdb shows in-frame clones only, minus some. The sample includes about 270,000 clones, around 88% of them seen just once. Sequences were obtained from peripheral blood. The receptors originated from a woman in her 70s with COVID-19, enrolled during active disease. Each CDR3 is given with its conserved first and last residue. The D gene is left open where the match is weak. Rows give clone size only sometimes, using once, few, many, or a class for an expanded clone.

V	J	D	size	CDR3	DNA
TRBV3-1/TRBV3-2	TRBJ1-1	TRBD1	once	CASSHFDRGPEAFF	TGTGCCAGCAGCCATTTTGACAGGGGGCCTGAAGCTTTCTTT
TRBV7-2	TRBJ2-7	TRBD1	.	CASGNRGGYEQYF	TGTGCCAGCGGAAACAGGGGCGGGTACGAGCAGTACTTC
TRBV6-4	TRBJ1-5	TRBD1	once	CASKSDQGDQPQHF	TGTGCCAGCAAGTCCGACCAGGGGGATCAGCCCCAGCATTTT
TRBV3-1/TRBV3-2	TRBJ2-3	TRBD2	.	CASSQGQLAGGRTDTQYF	TGTGCCAGCAGCCAAGGGCAACTAGCGGGGGGGCGGACAGATACGCAGTATTTT
TRBV7-9	TRBJ1-6	.	.	CASSFFSWNSPLHF	TGTGCCAGCAGCTTCTTCAGTTGGAATTCACCCCTCCACTTT
TRBV9	TRBJ1-1	.	.	CASSVIDTEAFF	TGTGCCAGCAGCGTTATTGACACTGAAGCTTTCTTT
TRBV7-8	TRBJ2-3	.	.	CASSPGRNTQYF	TGTGCCAGCAGCCCCGGGAGAAATACGCAGTATTTT
TRBV6-5	TRBJ1-1	.	.	CASSFLRGGTTEAFF	TGTGCCAGCAGTTTCCTCCGGGGTGGTACCACTGAAGCTTTCTTT
TRBV28	TRBJ2-2	.	.	CASSLGGENTGELFF	TGTGCCAGCAGTTTAGGGGGCGAGAACACCGGGGAGCTGTTTTTT
TRBV29-1	TRBJ1-1	.	.	CSVGAGMNTEAFF	TGCAGCGTTGGGGCAGGGATGAACACTGAAGCTTTCTTT
TRBV7-2	TRBJ2-5	TRBD2	.	CASSFNAGGQETQYF	TGTGCCAGCAGCTTTAACGCGGGGGGGCAGGAGACCCAGTACTTC
TRBV9	TRBJ1-2	.	.	CASSLNYGYTF	TGTGCCAGCAGCTTAAACTATGGCTACACCTTC
TRBV7-6	TRBJ2-3	.	.	CASSLAGRANTDTQYF	TGTGCCAGCAGCTTAGCTGGGCGGGCAAACACAGATACGCAGTATTTT
TRBV10-3	TRBJ2-7	TRBD2	.	CAIRGVSGSSYEQYF	TGTGCCATCAGAGGGGTTAGCGGGAGCTCCTACGAGCAGTACTTC
TRBV19	TRBJ1-4	.	.	CASSMGGSDEKLFF	TGTGCCAGTAGTATGGGGGGGAGCGATGAAAAACTGTTTTTT
TRBV12-3/TRBV12-4	TRBJ1-2	TRBD1	.	CASSRQGGYGYTF	TGTGCCAGCAGTCGACAGGGGGGGTATGGCTACACCTTC
TRBV7-2	TRBJ2-2	TRBD2	few	CASSLGLAWAGELFF	TGTGCCAGCAGCTTGGGACTAGCGTGGGCCGGGGAGCTGTTTTTT
TRBV19	TRBJ2-2	TRBD2	.	CASSIESLAGTTGELFF	TGTGCCAGTAGTATAGAGTCGCTAGCGGGAACTACCGGGGAGCTGTTTTTT
TRBV29-1	TRBJ1-1	.	.	CSVDQTVYTEAFF	TGCAGCGTCGACCAGACAGTCTACACTGAAGCTTTCTTT
TRBV4-1	TRBJ2-5	TRBD2	.	CASRRLAGGSLETQYF	TGCGCCAGCAGGCGACTAGCGGGGGGGTCGTTAGAGACCCAGTACTTC
TRBV19	TRBJ1-1	.	.	CASSIAQGVAEAFF	TGTGCCAGTAGTATAGCACAGGGTGTCGCTGAAGCTTTCTTT
TRBV18	TRBJ1-1	.	.	CASSPQQGGTEAFF	TGTGCCAGCTCACCACAGCAGGGAGGCACTGAAGCTTTCTTT
TRBV12-5	TRBJ1-5	TRBD1	.	CASGTSKGARQPQHF	TGTGCTAGTGGTACCTCGAAGGGGGCTCGCCAGCCCCAGCATTTT
TRBV5-4	TRBJ2-3	TRBD2	.	CASSLSGEADTQYF	TGTGCCAGCAGCTTAAGCGGGGAGGCAGATACGCAGTATTTT
TRBV28	TRBJ1-1	TRBD1	few	CASSSQGAGERAFF	TGTGCCAGCAGCTCTCAGGGGGCGGGGGAGAGGGCTTTCTTT
TRBV10-2	TRBJ2-7	.	.	CASSDSLVKSYEQYF	TGCGCCAGCAGTGATTCCCTTGTAAAATCCTACGAGCAGTACTTC
TRBV5-4	TRBJ2-2	TRBD1	.	CASSSGTGGPGELFF	TGTGCCAGCAGCTCCGGGACAGGGGGGCCCGGGGAGCTGTTTTTT